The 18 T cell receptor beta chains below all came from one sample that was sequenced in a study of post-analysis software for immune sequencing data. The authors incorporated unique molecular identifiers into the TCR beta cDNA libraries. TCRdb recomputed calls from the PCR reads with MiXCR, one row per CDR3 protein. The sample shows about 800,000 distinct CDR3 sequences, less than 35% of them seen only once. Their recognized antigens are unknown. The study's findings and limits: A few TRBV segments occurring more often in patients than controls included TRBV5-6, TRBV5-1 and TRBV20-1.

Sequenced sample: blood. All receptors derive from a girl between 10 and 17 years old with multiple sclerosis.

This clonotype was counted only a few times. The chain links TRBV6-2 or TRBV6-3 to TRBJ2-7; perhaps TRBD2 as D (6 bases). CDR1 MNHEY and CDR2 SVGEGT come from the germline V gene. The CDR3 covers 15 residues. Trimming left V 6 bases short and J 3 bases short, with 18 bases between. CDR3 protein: CASSSVVGSIYEQYF. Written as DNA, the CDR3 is TGTGCCAGCAGCTCCGTGGTCGGGAGTATCTACGAGCAGTACTTC.

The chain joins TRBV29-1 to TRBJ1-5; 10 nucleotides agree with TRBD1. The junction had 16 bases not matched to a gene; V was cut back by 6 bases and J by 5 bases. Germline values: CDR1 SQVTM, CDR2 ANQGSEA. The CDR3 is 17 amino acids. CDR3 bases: TGCAGCGTCGACAATGTATACGGACAGGGGGATGATCAGCCCCAGCATTTT. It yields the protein CSVDNVYGQGDDQPQHF. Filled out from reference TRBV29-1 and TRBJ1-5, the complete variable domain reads SAVISQKPSRDICQRGTSLTIQCQVDSQVTMMFWYRQQPGQSLTLIATANQGSEATYESGFVIDKFPISRPNLTFSTLTVSNMSPEDSSIYLCSVDNVYGQGDDQPQHFGDGTRLSIL.

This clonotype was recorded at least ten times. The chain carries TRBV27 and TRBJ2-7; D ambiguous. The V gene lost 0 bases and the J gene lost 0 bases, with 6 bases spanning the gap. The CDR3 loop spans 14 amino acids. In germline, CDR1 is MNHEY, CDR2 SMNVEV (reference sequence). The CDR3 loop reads CASSLSRSSYEQYF. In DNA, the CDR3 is TGTGCCAGCAGTTTATCCAGGAGCTCCTACGAGCAGTACTTC.

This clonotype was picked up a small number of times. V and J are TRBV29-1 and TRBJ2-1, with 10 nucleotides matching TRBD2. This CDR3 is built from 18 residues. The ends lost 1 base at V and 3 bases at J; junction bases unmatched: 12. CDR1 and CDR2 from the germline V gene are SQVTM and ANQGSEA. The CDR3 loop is CSVEVGLAGEGDYNEQFF. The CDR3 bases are TGCAGCGTTGAAGTTGGGCTAGCGGGAGAGGGGGACTACAATGAGCAGTTCTTC.

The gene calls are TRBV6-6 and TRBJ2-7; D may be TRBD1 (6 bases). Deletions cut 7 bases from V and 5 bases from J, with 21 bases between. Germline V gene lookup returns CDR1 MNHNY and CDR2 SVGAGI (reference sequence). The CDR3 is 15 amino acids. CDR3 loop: CASTSQGLPINEQYF. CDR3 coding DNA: TGTGCCAGCACCTCACAGGGTCTCCCGATCAACGAGCAGTACTTC.

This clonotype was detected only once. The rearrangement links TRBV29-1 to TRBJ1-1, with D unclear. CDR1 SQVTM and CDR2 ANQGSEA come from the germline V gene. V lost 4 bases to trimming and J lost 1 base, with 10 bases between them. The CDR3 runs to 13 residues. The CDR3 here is CSVAKTENTEAFF. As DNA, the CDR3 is TGCAGCGTTGCAAAGACGGAGAACACTGAAGCTTTCTTT. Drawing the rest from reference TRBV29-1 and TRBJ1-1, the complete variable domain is SAVISQKPSRDICQRGTSLTIQCQVDSQVTMMFWYRQQPGQSLTLIATANQGSEATYESGFVIDKFPISRPNLTFSTLTVSNMSPEDSSIYLCSVAKTENTEAFFGQGTRLTVV.

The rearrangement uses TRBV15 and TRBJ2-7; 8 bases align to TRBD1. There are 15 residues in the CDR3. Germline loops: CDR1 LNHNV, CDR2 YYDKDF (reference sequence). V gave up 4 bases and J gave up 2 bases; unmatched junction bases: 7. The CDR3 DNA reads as TGTGCCACCAGCAACCAACAGGGGGGACCCTACGAGCAGTACTTC. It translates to CATSNQQGGPYEQYF. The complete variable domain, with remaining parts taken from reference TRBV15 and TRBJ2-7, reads DAMVIQNPRYQVTQFGKPVTLSCSQTLNHNVMYWYQQKSSQAPKLLFHYYDKDFNNEADTPDNFQSRRPNTSFCFLDIRSPGLGDTAMYLCATSNQQGGPYEQYFGPGTRLTVT.

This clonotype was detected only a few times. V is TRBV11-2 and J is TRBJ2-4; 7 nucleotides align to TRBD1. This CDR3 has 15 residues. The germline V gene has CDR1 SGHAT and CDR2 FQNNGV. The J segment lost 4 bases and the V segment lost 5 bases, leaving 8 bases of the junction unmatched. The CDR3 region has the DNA TGTGCCAGCAGCCGAATACAGGGGATAAAAAACATTCAGTACTTC. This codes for CASSRIQGIKNIQYF.

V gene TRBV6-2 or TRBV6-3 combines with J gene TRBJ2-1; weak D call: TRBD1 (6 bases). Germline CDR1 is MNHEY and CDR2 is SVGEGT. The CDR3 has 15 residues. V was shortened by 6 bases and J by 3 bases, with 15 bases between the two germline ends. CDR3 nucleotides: TGTGCCAGCAGACCCCCGGAACAGGGCTACAATGAGCAGTTCTTC. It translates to CASRPPEQGYNEQFF.

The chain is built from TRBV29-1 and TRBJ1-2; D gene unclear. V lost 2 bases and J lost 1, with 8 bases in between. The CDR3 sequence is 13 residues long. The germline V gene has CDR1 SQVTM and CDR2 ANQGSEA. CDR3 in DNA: TGCAGCGTTGAAAACAGCGATAACTATGGCTACACCTTC. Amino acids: CSVENSDNYGYTF.

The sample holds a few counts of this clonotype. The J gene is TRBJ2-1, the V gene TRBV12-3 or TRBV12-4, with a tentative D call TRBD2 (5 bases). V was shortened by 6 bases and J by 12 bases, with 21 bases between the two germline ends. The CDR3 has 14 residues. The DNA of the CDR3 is TGTGCCAGCAGCGGCCTGGCGGGCCTACTTGGGCAGTTCTTC. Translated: CASSGLAGLLGQFF.

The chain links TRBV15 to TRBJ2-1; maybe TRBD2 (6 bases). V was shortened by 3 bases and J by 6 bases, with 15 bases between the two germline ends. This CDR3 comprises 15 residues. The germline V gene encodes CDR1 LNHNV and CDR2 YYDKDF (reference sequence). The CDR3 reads CATSSGQGGPNEQFF. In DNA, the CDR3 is TGTGCCACCAGCAGCGGCCAGGGAGGCCCCAATGAGCAGTTCTTC.

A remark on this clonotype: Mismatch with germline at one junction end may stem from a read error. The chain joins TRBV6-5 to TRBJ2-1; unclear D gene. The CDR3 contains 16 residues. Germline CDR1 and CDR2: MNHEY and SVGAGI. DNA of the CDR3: TGTGCCAGCAGTTACTCGTCGGCAGGATTTGGCAATGGGCAGTTCTTC. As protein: CASSYSSAGFGNGQFF.

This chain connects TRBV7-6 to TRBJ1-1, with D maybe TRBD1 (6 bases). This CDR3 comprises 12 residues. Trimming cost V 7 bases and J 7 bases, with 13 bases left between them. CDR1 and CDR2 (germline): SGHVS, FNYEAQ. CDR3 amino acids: CASTPRGGEAFF. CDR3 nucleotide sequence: TGTGCCAGCACCCCCCGAGGGGGTGAAGCTTTCTTT.

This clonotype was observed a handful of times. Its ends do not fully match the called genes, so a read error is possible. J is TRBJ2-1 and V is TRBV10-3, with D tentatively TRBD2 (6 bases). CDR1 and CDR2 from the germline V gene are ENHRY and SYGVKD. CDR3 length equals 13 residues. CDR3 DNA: TGTGCCATCAGGGAGTCCGGGGGTTATGAGCAGTTCTTC. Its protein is CAIRESGGYEQFF.

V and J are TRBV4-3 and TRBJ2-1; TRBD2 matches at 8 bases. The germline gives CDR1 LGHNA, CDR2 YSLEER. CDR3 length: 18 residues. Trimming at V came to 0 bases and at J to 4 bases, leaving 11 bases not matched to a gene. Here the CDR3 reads CASSQESSGSSTYNEQFF. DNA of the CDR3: TGCGCCAGCAGCCAAGAATCCAGCGGGAGTTCTACGTACAATGAGCAGTTCTTC.

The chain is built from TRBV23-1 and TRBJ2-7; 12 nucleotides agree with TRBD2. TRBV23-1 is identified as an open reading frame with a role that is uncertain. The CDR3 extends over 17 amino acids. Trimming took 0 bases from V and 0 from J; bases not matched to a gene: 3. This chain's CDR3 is CASSQSTSGRPSYEQYF. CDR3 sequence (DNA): TGCGCCAGCAGTCAATCTACTAGCGGGAGGCCCTCCTACGAGCAGTACTTC.

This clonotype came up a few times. The chain's CDR3 is CASSTEGQMTNEQFF. The CDR3 bases are TGTGCCAGCAGTACAGAGGGACAGATGACCAATGAGCAGTTCTTC. This chain joins TRBV27 and TRBJ2-1, with 7 positions matching TRBD1. Germline CDR1 MNHEY, CDR2 SMNVEV (reference sequence). The CDR3 contains 15 residues. V shed 5 bases, J shed 6 bases, and the junction held 10 bases outside the gene matches.